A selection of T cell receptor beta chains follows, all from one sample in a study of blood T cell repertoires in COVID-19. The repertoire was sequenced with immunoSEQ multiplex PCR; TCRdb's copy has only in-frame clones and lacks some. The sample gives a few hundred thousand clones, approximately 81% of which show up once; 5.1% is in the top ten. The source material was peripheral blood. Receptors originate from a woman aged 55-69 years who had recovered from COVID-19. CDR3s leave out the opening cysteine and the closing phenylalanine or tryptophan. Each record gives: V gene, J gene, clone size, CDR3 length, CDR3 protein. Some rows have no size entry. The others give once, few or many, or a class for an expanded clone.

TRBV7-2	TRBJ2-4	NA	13	ASRPTGDFKNIQY
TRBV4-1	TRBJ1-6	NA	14	ASSQGAGDYNSPLH
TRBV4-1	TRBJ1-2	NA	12	ASGGRVNRNGYT
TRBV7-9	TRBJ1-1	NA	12	ASSLESENTEAF
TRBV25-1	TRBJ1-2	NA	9	ASSDRGGYT
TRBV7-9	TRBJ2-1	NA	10	ASSGSRREQF
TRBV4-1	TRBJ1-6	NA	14	ASSGTGVAYNSPLH
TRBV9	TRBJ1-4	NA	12	ASSVGDRGEKLF
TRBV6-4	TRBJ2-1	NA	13	ASSVTSGARNEQF
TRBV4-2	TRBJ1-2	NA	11	ASSQEGRGGYT
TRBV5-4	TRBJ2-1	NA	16	ASSVPEDWLADTNEQF
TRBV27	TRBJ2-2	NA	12	AVRGGLGTGELF
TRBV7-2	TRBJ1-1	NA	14	ASSHVGVGANTEAF
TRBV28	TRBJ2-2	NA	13	ASSSGLAVHGELF
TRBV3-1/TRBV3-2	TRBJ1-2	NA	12	ASSQDPGRSGYT
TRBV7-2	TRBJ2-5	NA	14	ASSFGLARYQETQY
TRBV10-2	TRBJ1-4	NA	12	ASSEAGGNEKLF
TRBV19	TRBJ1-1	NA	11	ASSISSGTEAF
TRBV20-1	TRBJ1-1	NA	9	SARSGTEAF
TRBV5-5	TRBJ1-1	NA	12	ASSPPGHAEGAF
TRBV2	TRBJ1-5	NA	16	ASSPSRGGRVLNQPQH
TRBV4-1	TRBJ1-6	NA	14	ASSDRGGPLNSPLH
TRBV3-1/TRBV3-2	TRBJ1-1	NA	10	ASSQDRGPRV
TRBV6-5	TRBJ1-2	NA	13	ASSYSDRGRGGYT
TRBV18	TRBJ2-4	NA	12	ASSPPARADIQY
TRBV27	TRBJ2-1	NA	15	ARPVGGLGNSYNEQF
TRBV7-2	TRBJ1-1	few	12	ASSNGQGGTEAF
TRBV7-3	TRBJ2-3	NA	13	ASSLIGGGTDTQY
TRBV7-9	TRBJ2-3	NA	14	ASTAGTSGSTDTQY
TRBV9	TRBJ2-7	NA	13	ASSVGPTGGYEQY
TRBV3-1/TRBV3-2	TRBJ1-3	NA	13	ASTPPRGAGNTIY
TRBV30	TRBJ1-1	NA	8	AWADTEAF
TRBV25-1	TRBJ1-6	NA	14	ASSERWAGVNSPLH
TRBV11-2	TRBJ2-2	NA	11	ASSDRPHGELF
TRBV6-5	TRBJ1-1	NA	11	ATGRGSGTEAF
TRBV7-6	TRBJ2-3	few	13	ASSLEAGAGDTQY
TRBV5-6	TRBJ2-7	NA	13	ASSPGITLSYEQY
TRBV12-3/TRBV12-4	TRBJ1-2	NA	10	ASSRGTIDYT
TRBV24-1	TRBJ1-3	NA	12	ATSGQGTGNTIY
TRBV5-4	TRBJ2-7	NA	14	ASSASSGTGSYEQY
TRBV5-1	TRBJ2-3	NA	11	ASRQGLTDTQY
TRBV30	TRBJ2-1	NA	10	AWSGHVDEQF
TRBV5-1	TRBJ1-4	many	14	ASSLAPGQGNEKLF
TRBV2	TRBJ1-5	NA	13	ASSEQGAVNQPQH
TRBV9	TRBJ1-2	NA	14	ASSAAGGLANYGYT
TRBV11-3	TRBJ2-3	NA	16	ASSPSLLAGGSTDTQY
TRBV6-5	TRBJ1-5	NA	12	ASSYSGQTRPQH
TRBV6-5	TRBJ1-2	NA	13	ASSRQGAQGFGYT
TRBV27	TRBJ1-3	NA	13	ASSPRTGVGHTIY
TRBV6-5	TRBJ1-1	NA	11	ASSRTGETEAF
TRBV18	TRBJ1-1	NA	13	ASSPNSGGNTEAF
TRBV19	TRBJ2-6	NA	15	ASSIDRDSSGANVLT
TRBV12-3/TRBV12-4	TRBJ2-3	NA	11	ASRIREADTQY
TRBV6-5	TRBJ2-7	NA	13	ASTSSSGGAGEQY